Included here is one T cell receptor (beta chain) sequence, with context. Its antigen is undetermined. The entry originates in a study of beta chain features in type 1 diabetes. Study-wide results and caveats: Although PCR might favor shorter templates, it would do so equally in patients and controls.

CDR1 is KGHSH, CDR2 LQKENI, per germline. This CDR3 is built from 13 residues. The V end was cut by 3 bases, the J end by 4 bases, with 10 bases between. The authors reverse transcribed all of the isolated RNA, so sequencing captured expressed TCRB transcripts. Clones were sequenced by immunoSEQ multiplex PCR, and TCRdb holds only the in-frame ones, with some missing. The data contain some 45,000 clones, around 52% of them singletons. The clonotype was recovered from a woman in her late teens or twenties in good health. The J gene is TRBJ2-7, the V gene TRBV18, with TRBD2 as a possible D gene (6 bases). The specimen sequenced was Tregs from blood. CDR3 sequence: CASSPGTRYEQYF. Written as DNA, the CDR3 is TGTGCCAGCTCACCCGGGACTCGGTACGAGCAGTACTTC.